This TCR beta chain was retrieved from a study of identical twins. This clonotype was recorded many times. A universal primer site arose from template switching, and cDNA bore unique molecular identifiers. MiXCR was run by TCRdb on the 5' RACE reads, yielding one entry per CDR3 protein. The sample holds 500,000 to 650,000 distinct CDR3 sequences, just over 7% seen once. This same sample was also part of a study on yellow fever vaccine responses in identical twins.

What was sequenced was PBMCs. The sequence was obtained from a woman younger than 35 in good health.

The CDR3 DNA sequence: TGCGCCAGCAGCGGCTCCGGGACAACCTACTACAATGAGCAGTTCTTC. This encodes CASSGSGTTYYNEQFF. The chain uses TRBV5-1 and TRBJ2-1, with a tentative D call TRBD1 (6 bases). Germline CDR1 is SGHRS and CDR2 is YFSETQ. The CDR3 length is 16 residues. Trimming cost V 4 bases and J 3 bases, with 17 bases left between them.